This TCR beta chain emerged from a study of T cells in Graves' hyperthyroidism and ophthalmopathy. Broader study findings: Expanded thyroid clonotypes (above 0.001) were mostly also found in blood. Ophthalmopathy was predicted by the model a median of roughly 6.7 months ahead of onset.

A NOSPECS grade of at least 4, a Clinical Activity Score of at least 3 and duration under 3 months were recorded in ophthalmopathy patients. CDR3 length: 18 residues. V lost 3 bases to trimming and J lost 0 bases, with 17 bases between them. CDR1 is ENHRY, CDR2 SYGVKD, per germline. RNA transcripts served as the template for amplifying TCR beta CDR3 regions. Carried out on the TCR CDR3, a first-round RT-PCR used the HTBI primer set. TCRdb reprocessed the multiplex PCR reads via MiXCR and lists one record per CDR3 protein. Of under 350,000 distinct CDR3 sequences in the sample, about 15% were seen once. This clonotype turned up a few times. Its target is not known.

The TCR sequence derives from a woman aged 55-69 years with Graves' ophthalmopathy. The material sequenced was blood. The rearrangement uses TRBV10-3 and TRBJ1-4; D is perhaps TRBD1 (6 bases). The chain's CDR3 is CAISDIRGASATNEKLFF. The CDR3 DNA sequence: TGTGCCATCAGTGACATCAGGGGCGCAAGTGCAACTAATGAAAAACTGTTTTTT.